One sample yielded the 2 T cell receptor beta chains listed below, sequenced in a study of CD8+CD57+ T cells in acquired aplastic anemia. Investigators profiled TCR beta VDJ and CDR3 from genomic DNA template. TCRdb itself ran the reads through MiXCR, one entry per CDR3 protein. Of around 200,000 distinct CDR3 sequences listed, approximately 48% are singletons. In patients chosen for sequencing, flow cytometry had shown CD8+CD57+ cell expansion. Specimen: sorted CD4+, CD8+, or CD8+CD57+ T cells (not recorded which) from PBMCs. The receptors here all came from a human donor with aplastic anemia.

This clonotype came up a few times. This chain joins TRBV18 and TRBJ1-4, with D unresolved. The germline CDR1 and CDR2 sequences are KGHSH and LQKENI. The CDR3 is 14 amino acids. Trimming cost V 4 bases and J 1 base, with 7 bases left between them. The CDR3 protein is CASSQVGTNEKLFF. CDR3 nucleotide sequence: TGTGCCAGCTCACAAGTGGGAACTAATGAAAAACTGTTTTTT.

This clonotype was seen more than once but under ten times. CDR3 DNA sequence: TGTGGGGCTGGACAGCTCCGAGAGACCCAGTACTTC. The encoded protein is CGAGQLRETQYF. This chain uses TRBV6-5 with TRBJ2-5, with D possibly being TRBD1 (6 bases). Looked up from germline, CDR1 is MNHEY and CDR2 is SVGAGI. This CDR3 spans 12 amino acids.